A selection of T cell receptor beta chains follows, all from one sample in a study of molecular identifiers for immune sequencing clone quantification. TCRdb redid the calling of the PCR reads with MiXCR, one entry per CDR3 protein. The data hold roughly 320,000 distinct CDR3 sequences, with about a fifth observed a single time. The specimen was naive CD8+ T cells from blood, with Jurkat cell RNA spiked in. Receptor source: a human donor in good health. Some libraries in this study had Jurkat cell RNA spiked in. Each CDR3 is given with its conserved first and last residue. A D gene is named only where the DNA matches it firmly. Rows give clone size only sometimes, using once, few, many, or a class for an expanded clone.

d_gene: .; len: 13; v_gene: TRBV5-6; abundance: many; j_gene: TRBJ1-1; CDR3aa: CASSLSVRTEAFF; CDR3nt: TGTGCCAGCAGCTTATCCGTCCGGACTGAAGCTTTCTTT
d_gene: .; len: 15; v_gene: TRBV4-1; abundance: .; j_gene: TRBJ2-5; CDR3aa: CASSQDPLGQEAQYF; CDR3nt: TGCGCCAGCAGCCAAGACCCTCTAGGCCAAGAGGCCCAGTACTTC
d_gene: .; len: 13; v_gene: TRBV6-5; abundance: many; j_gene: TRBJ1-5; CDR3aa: CASSFTNNQPQHF; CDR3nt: TGTGCCAGCAGTTTTACAAACAATCAGCCCCAGCATTTT
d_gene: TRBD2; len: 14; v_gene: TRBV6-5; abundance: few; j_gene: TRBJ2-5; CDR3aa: CASSHERGQGTQYF; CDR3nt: TGTGCCAGCAGCCACGAGCGGGGCCAAGGGACCCAGTACTTC
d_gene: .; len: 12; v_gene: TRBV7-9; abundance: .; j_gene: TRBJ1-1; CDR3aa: CASSLLGTEAFF; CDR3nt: TGTGCCAGCAGCTTATTGGGCACTGAAGCTTTCTTT
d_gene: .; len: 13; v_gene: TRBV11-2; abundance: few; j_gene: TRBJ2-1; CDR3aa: CASNIVGLNEQFF; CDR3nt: TGTGCCAGCAACATCGTGGGGCTCAATGAGCAGTTCTTC
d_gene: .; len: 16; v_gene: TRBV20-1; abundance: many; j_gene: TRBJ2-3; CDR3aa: CSARGWTVPSTDTQYF; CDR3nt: TGCAGTGCCCGGGGCTGGACAGTGCCTAGCACAGATACGCAGTATTTT
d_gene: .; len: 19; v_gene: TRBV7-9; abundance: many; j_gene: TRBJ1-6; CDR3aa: CASSPARGEIDSYNSPLHF; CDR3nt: TGTGCCAGCAGCCCCGCTAGGGGGGAAATTGACTCCTATAATTCACCCCTCCACTTT
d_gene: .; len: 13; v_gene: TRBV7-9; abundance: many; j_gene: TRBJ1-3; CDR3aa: CASRKGSGNTIYF; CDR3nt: TGTGCCAGCAGAAAAGGCTCTGGAAACACCATATATTTT
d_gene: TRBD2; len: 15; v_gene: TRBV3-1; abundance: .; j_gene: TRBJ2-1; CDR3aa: CASSQEGGSYNEQFF; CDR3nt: TGTGCCAGCAGCCAAGAAGGCGGGAGTTACAATGAGCAGTTCTTC
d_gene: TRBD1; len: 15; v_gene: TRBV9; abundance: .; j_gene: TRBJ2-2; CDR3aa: CASSGDRDSTGELFF; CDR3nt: TGTGCCAGCAGCGGAGACAGGGATAGCACCGGGGAGCTGTTTTTT
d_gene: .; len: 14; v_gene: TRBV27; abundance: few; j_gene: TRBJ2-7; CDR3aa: CASCPAGSSYEQYF; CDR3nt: TGTGCCAGCTGTCCGGCGGGGAGCTCCTACGAGCAGTACTTC
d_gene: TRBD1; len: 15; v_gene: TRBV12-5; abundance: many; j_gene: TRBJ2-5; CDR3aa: CASGPGTARQETQYF; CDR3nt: TGTGCTAGTGGCCCTGGGACAGCCCGACAAGAGACCCAGTACTTC